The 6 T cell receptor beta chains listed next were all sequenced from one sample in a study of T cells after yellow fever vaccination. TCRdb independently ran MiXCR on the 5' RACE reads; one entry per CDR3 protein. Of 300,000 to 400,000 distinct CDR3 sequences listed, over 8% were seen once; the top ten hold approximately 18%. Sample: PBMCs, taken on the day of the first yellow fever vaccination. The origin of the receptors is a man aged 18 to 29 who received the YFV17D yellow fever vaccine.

The CDR3 bases are TGTGCCAGCACCCCGTGGGGCGAGAGTAATGAGCAGTTCTTC. It encodes CASTPWGESNEQFF. The chain has TRBV7-9 and TRBJ2-1, with D perhaps matching TRBD1 (5 bases). Trimming removed 7 bases from V and 7 bases from J, with 17 bases in between. CDR3 length equals 14 residues. From germline, CDR1 is SEHNR and CDR2 FQNEAQ (reference sequence).

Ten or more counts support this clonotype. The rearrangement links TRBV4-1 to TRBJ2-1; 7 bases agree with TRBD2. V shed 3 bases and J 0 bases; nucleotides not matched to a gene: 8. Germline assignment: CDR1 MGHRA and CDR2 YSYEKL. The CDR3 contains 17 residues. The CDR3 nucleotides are TGCGCCAGCAGCCAGGGGACTACCGGGAGCTCCTACAATGAGCAGTTCTTC. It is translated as CASSQGTTGSSYNEQFF.

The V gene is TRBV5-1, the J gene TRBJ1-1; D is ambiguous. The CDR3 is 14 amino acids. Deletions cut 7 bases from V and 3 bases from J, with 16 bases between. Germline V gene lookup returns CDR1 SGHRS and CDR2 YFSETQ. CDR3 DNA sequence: TGCGCCAGCGGCCTGGGGATATGGGACACTGAAGCTTTCTTT. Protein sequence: CASGLGIWDTEAFF.

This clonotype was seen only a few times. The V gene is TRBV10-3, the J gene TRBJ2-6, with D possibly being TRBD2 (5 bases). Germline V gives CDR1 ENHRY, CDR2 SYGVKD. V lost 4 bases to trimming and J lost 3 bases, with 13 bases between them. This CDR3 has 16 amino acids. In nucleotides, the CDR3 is TGTGCCATCAGTGGAGCGGCAGGCAGTGGGGCCAACGTCCTGACTTTC. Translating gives CAISGAAGSGANVLTF.

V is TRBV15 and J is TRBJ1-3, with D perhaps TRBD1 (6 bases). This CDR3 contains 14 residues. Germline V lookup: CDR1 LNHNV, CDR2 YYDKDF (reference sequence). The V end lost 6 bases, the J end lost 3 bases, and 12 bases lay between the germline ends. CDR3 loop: CATRWGLGGNTIYF. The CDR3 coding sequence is TGTGCCACCAGGTGGGGGCTTGGTGGAAACACCATATATTTT. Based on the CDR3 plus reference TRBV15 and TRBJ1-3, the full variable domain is DAMVIQNPRYQVTQFGKPVTLSCSQTLNHNVMYWYQQKSSQAPKLLFHYYDKDFNNEADTPDNFQSRRPNTSFCFLDIRSPGLGDTAMYLCATRWGLGGNTIYFGEGSWLTVV.

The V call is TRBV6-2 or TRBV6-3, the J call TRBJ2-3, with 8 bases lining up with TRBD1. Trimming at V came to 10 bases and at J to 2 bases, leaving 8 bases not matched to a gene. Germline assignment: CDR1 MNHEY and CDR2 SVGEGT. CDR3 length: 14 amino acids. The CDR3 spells CAISTGEITDTQYF. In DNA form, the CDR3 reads TGTGCCATATCGACAGGGGAGATCACAGATACGCAGTATTTT.